This TCR beta chain was captured in a study of blood T cells in healthy people across ages. The study's findings and limits: TCR beta diversity was tightly associated with the proportion of naive T cells. Long-lived donors carried more naive CD4+ cells and greater diversity than aged donors.

Peripheral blood was drawn, ten milliliters per donor. A second 7 to 11 cycle PCR used barcoded and J-beta primers. MiXCR, applied by TCRdb to the 5' RACE reads, yields one record per CDR3 protein. The table lists about 1.1 million distinct CDR3 sequences, around two fifths of them singletons, with around 13% in the top ten. The V gene's germline CDR1 is SEHNR and CDR2 FQNEAQ (reference sequence). This CDR3 has 14 residues. V was pared by 5 bases and J by 8 bases, with 15 bases between. In the case of this clonotype: What it binds is not known.

This TCR came from a man aged 18 to 35 in good health. The sample taken for sequencing was blood. The gene calls are TRBV7-9 and TRBJ1-4; no clear D gene. This chain's CDR3 is CASSPVRDREKLFF. Written as DNA, the CDR3 is TGTGCCAGCAGCCCAGTTAGGGATCGAGAAAAACTGTTTTTT.